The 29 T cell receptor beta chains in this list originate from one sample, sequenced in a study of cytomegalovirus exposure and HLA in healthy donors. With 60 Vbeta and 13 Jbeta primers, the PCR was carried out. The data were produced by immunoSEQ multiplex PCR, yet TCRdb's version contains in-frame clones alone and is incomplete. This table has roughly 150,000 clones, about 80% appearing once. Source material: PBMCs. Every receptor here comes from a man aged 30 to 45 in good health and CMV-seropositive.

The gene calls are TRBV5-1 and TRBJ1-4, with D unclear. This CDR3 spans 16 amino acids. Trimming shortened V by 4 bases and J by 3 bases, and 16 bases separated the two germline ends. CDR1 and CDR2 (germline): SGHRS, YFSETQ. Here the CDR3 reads CASSPGWRSSNEKLFF. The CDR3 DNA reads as TGCGCCAGCAGCCCGGGTTGGCGGAGTTCTAATGAAAAACTGTTTTTT.

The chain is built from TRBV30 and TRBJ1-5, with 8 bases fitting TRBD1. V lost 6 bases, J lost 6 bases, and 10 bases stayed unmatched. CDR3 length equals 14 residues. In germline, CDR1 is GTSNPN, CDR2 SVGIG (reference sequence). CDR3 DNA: TGTGCCTGCACCCAGGGGGCAGGGCGTCAGCCCCAGCATTTT. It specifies CACTQGAGRQPQHF.

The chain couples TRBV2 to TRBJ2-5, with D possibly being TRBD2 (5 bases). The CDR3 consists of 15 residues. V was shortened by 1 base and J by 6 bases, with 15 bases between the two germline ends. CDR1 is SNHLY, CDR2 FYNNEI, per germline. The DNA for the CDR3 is TGTGCCAGCAGTGAAGGGAGTCCGTCGGGGAAGACCCAGTACTTC. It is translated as CASSEGSPSGKTQYF. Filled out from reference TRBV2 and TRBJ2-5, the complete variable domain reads EPEVTQTPSHQVTQMGQEVILRCVPISNHLYFYWYRQILGQKVEFLVSFYNNEISEKSEIFDDQFSVERPDGSNFTLKIRSTKLEDSAMYFCASSEGSPSGKTQYFGPGTRLLVL.

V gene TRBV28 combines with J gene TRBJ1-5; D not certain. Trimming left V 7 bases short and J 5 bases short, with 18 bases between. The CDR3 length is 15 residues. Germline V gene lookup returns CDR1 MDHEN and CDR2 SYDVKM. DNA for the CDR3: TGTGCCAGCACCAACGGCGGCAGATATGATCAGCCCCAGCATTTT. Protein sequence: CASTNGGRYDQPQHF.

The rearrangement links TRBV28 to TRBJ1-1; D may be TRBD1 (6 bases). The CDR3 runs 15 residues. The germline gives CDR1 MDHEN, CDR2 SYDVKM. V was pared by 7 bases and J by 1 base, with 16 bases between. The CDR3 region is CASTNAGTKNTEAFF. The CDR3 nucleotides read TGTGCCAGCACTAACGCCGGGACAAAGAACACTGAAGCTTTCTTT.

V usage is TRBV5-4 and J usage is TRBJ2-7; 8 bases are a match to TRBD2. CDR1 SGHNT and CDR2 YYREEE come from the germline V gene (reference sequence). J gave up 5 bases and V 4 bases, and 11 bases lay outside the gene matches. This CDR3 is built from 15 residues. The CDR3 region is CASSAPGLVKDEQYF. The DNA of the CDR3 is TGTGCCAGCAGCGCTCCGGGACTAGTAAAGGACGAGCAGTACTTC.

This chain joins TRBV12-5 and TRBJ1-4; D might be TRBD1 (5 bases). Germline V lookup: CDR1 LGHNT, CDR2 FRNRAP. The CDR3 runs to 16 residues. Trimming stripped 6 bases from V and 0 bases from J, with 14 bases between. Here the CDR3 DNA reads TGTGCTAGTGGAACACCTGACAGTGCAACTAATGAAAAACTGTTTTTT. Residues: CASGTPDSATNEKLFF.

The CDR3 loop reads CASSSLREKLFF. DNA of the CDR3: TGTGCCAGCAGTTCCCTACGCGAAAAACTGTTTTTT. This chain links TRBV11-2 with TRBJ1-4; no firm D call. The CDR3 has 12 residues. Germline V lookup: CDR1 SGHAT, CDR2 FQNNGV. Deletions cut 6 bases from V and 8 bases from J, with 10 bases between.

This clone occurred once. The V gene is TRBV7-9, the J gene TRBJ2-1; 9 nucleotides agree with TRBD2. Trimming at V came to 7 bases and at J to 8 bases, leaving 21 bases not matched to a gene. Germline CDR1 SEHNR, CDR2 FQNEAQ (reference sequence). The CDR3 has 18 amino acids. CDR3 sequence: CASTTAGGQAGFGHEQFF. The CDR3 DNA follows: TGTGCCAGCACCACGGCGGGAGGGCAGGCGGGATTTGGCCATGAGCAGTTCTTC.

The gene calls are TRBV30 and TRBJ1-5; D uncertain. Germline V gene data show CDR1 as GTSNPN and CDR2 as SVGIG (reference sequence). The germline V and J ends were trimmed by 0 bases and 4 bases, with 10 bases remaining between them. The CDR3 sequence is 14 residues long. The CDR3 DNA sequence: TGTGCCTGGAGTGTCGGGTCGACTAATCAGCCCCAGCATTTT. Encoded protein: CAWSVGSTNQPQHF.

CDR3 sequence (DNA): TGTGCCAGCAGCCGGGACAGGGGGACCGGGGAGCTGTTTTTT. Translation: CASSRDRGTGELFF. This chain uses TRBV2 with TRBJ2-2; 11 bases fit TRBD1. This CDR3 has 14 residues. Germline values: CDR1 SNHLY, CDR2 FYNNEI. V gave up 6 bases and J gave up 5 bases; unmatched junction bases: 2.

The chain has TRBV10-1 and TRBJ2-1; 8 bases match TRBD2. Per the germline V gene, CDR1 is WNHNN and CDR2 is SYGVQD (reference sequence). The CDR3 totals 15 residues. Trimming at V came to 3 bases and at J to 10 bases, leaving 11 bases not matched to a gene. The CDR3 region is CASSDRVAGPAEQFF. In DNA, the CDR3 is TGCGCCAGCAGTGATCGGGTAGCGGGACCGGCAGAGCAGTTCTTC.

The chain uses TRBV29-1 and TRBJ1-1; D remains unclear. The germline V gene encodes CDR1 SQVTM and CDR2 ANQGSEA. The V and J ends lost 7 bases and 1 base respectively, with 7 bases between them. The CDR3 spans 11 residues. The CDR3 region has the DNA TGCAGCGCCCGACAGAACACTGAAGCTTTCTTT. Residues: CSARQNTEAFF.

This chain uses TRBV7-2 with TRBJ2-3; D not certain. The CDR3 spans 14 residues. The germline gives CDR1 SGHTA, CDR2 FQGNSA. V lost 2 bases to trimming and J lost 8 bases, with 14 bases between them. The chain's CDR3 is CASSLSPDLTTQYF. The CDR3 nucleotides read TGTGCCAGCAGCTTAAGCCCAGACTTAACTACGCAGTATTTT.

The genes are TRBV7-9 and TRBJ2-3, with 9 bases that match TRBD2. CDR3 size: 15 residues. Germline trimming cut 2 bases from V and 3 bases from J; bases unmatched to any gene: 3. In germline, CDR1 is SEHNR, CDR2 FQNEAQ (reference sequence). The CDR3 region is CASSLKGLATDTQYF. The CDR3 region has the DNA TGTGCCAGCAGCTTAAAGGGACTAGCAACAGATACGCAGTATTTT.

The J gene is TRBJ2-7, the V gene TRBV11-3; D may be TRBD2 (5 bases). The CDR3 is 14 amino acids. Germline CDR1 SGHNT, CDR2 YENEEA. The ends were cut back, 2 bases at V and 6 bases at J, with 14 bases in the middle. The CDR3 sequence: CASSLCPEGCEQYF. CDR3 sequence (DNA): TGTGCCAGCAGCTTATGTCCAGAGGGATGCGAGCAGTACTTC.

The CDR3 nucleotides are TGTGCCAGCAGTTTATTGGGACTAGCGGGAAGCACAGATACGCAGTATTTT. As protein: CASSLLGLAGSTDTQYF. This chain connects TRBV27 to TRBJ2-3; 13 nucleotides line up with TRBD2. CDR1 is MNHEY, CDR2 SMNVEV, per germline (reference sequence). There are 17 residues in the CDR3. V lost 1 base and J lost 0; bases outside the gene matches: 1.

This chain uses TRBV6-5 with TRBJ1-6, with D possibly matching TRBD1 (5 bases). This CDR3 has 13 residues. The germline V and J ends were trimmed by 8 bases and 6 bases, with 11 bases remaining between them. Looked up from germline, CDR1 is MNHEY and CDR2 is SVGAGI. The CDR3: CASRRDLNSPLHF. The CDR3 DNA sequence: TGTGCCAGCCGGAGGGACCTTAATTCACCCCTCCACTTT.

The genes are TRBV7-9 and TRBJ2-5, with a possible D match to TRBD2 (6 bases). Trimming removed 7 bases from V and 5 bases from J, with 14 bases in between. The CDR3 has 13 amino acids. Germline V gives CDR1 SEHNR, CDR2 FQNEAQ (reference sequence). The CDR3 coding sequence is TGTGCCAGCACCGGCGGGGTGCTGGAGACCCAGTACTTC. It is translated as CASTGGVLETQYF.

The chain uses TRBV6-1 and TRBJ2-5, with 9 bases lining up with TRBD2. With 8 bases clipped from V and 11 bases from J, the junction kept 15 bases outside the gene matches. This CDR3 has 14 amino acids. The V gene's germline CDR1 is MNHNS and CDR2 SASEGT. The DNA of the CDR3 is TGTGCCAGCTCGGGTACAGCGGGGGGCCCTCTTCAGTACTTC. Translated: CASSGTAGGPLQYF.

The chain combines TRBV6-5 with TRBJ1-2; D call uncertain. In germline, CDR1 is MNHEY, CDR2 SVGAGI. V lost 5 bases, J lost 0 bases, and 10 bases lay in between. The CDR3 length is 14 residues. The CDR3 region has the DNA TGTGCCAGCAGTCCCCGCACAGCTAACTATGGCTACACCTTC. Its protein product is CASSPRTANYGYTF.

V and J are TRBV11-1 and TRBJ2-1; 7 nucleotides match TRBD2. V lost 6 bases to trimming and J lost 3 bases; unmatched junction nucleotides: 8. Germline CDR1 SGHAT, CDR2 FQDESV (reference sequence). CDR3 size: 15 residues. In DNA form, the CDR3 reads TGTGCCAGCAGGGAGCGGGACGACTACTACAATGAGCAGTTCTTC. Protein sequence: CASRERDDYYNEQFF.

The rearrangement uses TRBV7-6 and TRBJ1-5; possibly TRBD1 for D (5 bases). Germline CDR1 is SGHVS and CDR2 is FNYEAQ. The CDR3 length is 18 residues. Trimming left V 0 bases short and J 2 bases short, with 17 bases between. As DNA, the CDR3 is TGTGCCAGCAGCTTAGCGGAAGGCTGGGGCGCGGGCAATCAGCCCCAGCATTTT. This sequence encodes CASSLAEGWGAGNQPQHF. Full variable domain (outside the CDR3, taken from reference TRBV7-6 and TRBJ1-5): GAGVSQSPRYKVTKRGQDVALRCDPISGHVSLYWYRQALGQGPEFLTYFNYEAQQDKSGLPNDRFSAERPEGSISTLTIQRTEQRDSAMYRCASSLAEGWGAGNQPQHFGDGTRLSIL.

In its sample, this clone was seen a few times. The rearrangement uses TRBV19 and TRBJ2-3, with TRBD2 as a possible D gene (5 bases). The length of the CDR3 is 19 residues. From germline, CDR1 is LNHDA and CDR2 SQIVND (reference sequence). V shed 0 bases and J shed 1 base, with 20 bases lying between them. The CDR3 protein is CASSIDPGLLNLGTDTQYF. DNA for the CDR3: TGTGCCAGTAGTATAGACCCAGGACTGCTTAATCTGGGCACAGATACGCAGTATTTT.

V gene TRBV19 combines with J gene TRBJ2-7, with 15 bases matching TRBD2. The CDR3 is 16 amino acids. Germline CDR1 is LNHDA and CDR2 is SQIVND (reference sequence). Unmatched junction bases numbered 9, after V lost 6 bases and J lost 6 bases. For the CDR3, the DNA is TGTGCCAGTAGATCGGGGACTAGCGGGAGGCCGGGCGAGCAGTACTTC. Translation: CASRSGTSGRPGEQYF.

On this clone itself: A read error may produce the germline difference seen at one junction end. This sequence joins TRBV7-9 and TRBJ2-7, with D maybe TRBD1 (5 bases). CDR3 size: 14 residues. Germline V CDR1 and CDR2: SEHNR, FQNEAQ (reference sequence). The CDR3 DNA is TGTTCCAGCAGCATCCCGACAGAATCCTACGAGCAGTACTTC. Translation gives CSSSIPTESYEQYF. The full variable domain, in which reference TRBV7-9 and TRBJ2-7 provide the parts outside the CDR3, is DTGVSQNPRHKITKRGQNVTFRCDPISEHNRLYWYRQTLGQGPEFLTYFQNEAQLEKSRLLSDRFSAERPKGSFSTLEIQRTEQGDSAMYLCSSSIPTESYEQYFGPGTRLTVT.

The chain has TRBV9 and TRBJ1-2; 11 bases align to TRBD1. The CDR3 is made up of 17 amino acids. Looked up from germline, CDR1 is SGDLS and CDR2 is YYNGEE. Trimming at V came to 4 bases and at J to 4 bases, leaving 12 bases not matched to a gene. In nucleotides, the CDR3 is TGTGCCAGCAGCTTTCGGACAGGGGGCGAGGGGGGCTATGGCTACACCTTC. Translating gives CASSFRTGGEGGYGYTF.

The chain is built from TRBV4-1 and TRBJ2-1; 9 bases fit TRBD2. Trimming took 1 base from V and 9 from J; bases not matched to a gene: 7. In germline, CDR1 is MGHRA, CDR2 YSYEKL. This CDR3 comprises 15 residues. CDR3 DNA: TGCGCCAGCAGCCAAGCTCCTAGCGGGATTGGTGAGCAGTTCTTC. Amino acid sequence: CASSQAPSGIGEQFF.

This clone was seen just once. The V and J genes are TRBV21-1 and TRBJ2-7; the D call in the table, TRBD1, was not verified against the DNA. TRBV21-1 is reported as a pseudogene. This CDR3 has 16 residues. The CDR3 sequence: CASSKSFVVRILPRNF. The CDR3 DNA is TGTGCCAGCAGCAAATCGTTTGTGGTCCGAATTTTGCCCAGGAACTTC.